The TCR beta chain under discussion was sequenced for a study of low-dose radiotherapy and immunotherapy resistance in tumors. Both TCRalpha and TCRbeta chains were reverse transcribed with V-gene-specific primers. TCR amplification ran about 20 PCR cycles using constant-region and V-primer adapter primers. After the mRNA was isolated, it was amplified using in vitro transcription. Each CDR3 protein gets one entry after TCRdb re-called the reads with MiXCR. The sample consists of around 83,000 distinct CDR3 sequences, 15% to 20% of them appearing once. The time point: before trial treatment. All of the donors were given nivolumab, ipilimumab, aspirin, low-dose cyclophosphamide and low-dose radiotherapy as part of RACIN, a single-arm trial. Each patient who was eligible had an advanced solid tumor with no tumor-infiltrating lymphocytes. Trimming left V 3 bases short and J 7 bases short, with 13 bases between. Germline lookup yields CDR1 MDHEN and CDR2 SYDVKM. The CDR3 has 14 residues.

The sample holds many counts of this clonotype. The TCR comes from a male donor with prostate cancer. Sequencing used PBMCs, obtained before treatment. The chain employs TRBV28 and TRBJ2-4, with D perhaps TRBD1 (5 bases). CDR3 amino acids: CASSFQTARNIQYF. The CDR3 DNA reads as TGTGCCAGCAGTTTTCAGACAGCCCGGAACATTCAGTACTTC.